One and the same sample provided the 4 T cell receptor beta chains below, sequenced in a study of response to subunit inactivated influenza vaccine. Each CDR3 protein gets one entry after TCRdb re-called the RT-PCR reads with MiXCR. This table has about 540,000 distinct CDR3 sequences, 14% appearing once. The sequences come from PBMCs from blood, collected approximately 12 days after vaccination. All receptors come from a man aged 45-65 years who received an inactivated influenza vaccine.

In its sample, this clonotype was seen a few times. This sequence joins TRBV29-1 and TRBJ2-7, with 8 bases lining up with TRBD2. CDR1 is SQVTM, CDR2 ANQGSEA, per germline. The CDR3 extends over 11 amino acids. With 7 bases clipped from V and 6 bases from J, the junction kept 5 bases outside the gene matches. The CDR3 reads CSAGGASEQYF. Written as DNA, the CDR3 is TGCAGCGCCGGGGGGGCCTCCGAGCAGTACTTC.

The chain joins TRBV7-6 to TRBJ1-5; 7 nucleotides align to TRBD1. V lost 6 bases to trimming and J lost 4 bases; unmatched junction nucleotides: 9. From germline, CDR1 is SGHVS and CDR2 FNYEAQ. There are 15 residues in the CDR3. Here the CDR3 DNA reads TGTGCCAGCAGTAGGGGACAGCGGTTAAATCAGCCCCAGCATTTT. Protein: CASSRGQRLNQPQHF.

The rearrangement links TRBV14 to TRBJ1-2; D is possibly TRBD1 (6 bases). Germline loops: CDR1 SGHDN, CDR2 FVKESK. The CDR3 totals 16 residues. V was pared by 0 bases and J by 3 bases, with 14 bases between. DNA of the CDR3: TGTGCCAGCAGCCAAGATTCACAGGGATGGGACTATGGCTACACCTTC. Translation gives CASSQDSQGWDYGYTF.

The chain employs TRBV28 and TRBJ1-6; tentative D call: TRBD1 (5 bases). Germline CDR1 is MDHEN and CDR2 is SYDVKM. The CDR3 consists of 12 residues. The V end was cut by 6 bases, the J end by 10 bases, with 10 bases between. The DNA for the CDR3 is TGTGCCAGCAGACCAGGGAACTCACCCCTCCACTTT. Its translation: CASRPGNSPLHF.